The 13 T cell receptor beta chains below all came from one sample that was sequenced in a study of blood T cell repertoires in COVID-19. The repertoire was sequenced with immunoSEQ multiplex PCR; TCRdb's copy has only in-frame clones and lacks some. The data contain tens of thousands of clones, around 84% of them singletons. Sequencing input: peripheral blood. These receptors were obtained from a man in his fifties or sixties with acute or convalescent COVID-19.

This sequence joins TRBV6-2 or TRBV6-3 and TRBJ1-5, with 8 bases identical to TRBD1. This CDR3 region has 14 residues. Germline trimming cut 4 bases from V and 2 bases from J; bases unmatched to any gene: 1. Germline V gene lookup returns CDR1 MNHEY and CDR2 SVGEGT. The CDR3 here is CASSWTGRNQPQHF. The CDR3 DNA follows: TGTGCCAGCAGTTGGACAGGGCGCAATCAGCCCCAGCATTTT.

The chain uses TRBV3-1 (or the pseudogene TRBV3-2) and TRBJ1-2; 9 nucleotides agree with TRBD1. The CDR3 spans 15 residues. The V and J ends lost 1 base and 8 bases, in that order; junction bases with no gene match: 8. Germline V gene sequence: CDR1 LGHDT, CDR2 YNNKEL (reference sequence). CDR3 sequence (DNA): TGTGCCAGCAGCCAAGCCCCGGGACAGGGTCGGGGCTACACCTTC. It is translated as CASSQAPGQGRGYTF.

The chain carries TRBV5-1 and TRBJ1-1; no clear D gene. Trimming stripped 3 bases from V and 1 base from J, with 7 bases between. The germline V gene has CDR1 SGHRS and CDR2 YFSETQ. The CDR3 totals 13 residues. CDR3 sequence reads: CASSSSGNTEAFF. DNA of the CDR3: TGCGCCAGCAGCTCGTCGGGGAACACTGAAGCTTTCTTT. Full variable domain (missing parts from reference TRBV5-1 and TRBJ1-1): KAGVTQTPRYLIKTRGQQVTLSCSPISGHRSVSWYQQTPGQGLQFLFEYFSETQRNKGNFPGRFSGRQFSNSRSEMNVSTLELGDSALYLCASSSSGNTEAFFGQGTRLTVV.

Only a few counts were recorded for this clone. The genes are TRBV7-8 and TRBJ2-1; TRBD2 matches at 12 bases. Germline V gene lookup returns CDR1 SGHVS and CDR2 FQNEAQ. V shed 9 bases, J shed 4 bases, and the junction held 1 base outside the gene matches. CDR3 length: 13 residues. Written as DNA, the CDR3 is TGTGCCAGTGGACTAGCGGGGTACAATGAGCAGTTCTTC. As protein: CASGLAGYNEQFF.

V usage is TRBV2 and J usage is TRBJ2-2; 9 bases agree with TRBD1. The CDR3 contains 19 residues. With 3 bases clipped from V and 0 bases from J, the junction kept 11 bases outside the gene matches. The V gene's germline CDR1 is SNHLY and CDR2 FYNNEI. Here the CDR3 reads CASSEGTGRLFANTGELFF. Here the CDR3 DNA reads TGTGCCAGCAGTGAGGGGACAGGGCGTCTATTCGCGAACACCGGGGAGCTGTTTTTT.

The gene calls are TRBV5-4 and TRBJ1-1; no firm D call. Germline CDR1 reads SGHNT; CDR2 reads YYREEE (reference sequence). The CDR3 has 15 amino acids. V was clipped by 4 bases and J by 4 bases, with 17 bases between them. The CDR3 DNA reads TGTGCCAGCAGCCCGACTTCTTCAGTCTTCACTGAAGCTTTCTTT. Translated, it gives CASSPTSSVFTEAFF.

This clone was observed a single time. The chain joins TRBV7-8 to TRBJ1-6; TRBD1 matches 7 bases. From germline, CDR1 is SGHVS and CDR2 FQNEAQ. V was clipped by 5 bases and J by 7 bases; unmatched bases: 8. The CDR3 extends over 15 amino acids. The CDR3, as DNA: TGTGCCAGCAGCCCCTTGACAGGGAGGAATTCACCCCTCCACTTT. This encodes CASSPLTGRNSPLHF.

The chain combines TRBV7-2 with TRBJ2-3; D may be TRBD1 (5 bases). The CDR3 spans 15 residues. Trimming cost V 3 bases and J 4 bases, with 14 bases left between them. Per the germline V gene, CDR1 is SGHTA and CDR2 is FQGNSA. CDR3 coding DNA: TGTGCCAGCAGCTTGGCTGGGGCCGTCTCAGATACGCAGTATTTT. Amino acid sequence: CASSLAGAVSDTQYF.

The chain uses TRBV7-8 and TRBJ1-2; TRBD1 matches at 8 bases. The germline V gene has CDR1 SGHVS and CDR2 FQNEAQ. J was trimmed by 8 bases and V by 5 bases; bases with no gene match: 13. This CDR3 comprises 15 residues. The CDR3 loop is CASSGTLDRVGGYTF. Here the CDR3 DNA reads TGTGCCAGCAGCGGGACTTTGGACAGGGTTGGGGGCTACACCTTC.

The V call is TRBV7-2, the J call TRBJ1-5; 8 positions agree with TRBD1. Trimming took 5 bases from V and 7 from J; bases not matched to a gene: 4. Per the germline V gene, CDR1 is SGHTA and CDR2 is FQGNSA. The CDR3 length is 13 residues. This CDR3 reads CASSPDRGQPQHF. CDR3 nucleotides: TGTGCCAGCAGCCCCGACAGGGGACAGCCCCAGCATTTT. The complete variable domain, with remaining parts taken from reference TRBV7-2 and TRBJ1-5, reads GAGVSQSPSNKVTEKGKDVELRCDPISGHTALYWYRQSLGQGLEFLIYFQGNSAPDKSGLPSDRFSAERTGGSVSTLTIQRTQQEDSAVYLCASSPDRGQPQHFGDGTRLSIL.

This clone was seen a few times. CDR3 coding DNA: TGTGCCAGCAGTGAAATAGCGGGGGGGCGCTACAATGAGCAGTTCTTC. As protein: CASSEIAGGRYNEQFF. The chain links TRBV28 to TRBJ2-1; 11 bases line up with TRBD2. The CDR3 consists of 16 residues. Germline V CDR1 and CDR2: MDHEN, SYDVKM. J gave up 3 bases and V 5 bases, and 6 bases lay outside the gene matches.

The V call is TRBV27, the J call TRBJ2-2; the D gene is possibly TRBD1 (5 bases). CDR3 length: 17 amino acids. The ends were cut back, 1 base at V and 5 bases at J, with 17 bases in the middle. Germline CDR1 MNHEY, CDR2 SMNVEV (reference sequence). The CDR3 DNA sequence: TGTGCCAGCAGTTTATATGCCCCCGGCCAGGGTACCGGGGAGCTGTTTTTT. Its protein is CASSLYAPGQGTGELFF.

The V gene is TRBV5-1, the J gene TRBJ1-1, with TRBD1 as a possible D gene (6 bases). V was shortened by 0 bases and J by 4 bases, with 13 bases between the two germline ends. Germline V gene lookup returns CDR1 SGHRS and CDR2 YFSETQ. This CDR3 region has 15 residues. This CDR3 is CASSLVRGASTEAFF. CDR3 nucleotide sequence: TGCGCCAGCAGCTTGGTTCGGGGGGCGAGCACTGAAGCTTTCTTT.